Detailed here is one TCR beta chain. Germline V lookup: CDR1 SGHAT, CDR2 FQNNGV. V was cut by 5 bases and J by 3 bases, with 11 bases left in between. The CDR3 has 14 amino acids. MiXCR, applied by TCRdb to the RT-PCR reads, yields one record per CDR3 protein. The sample lists about 680,000 distinct CDR3 sequences; 14% were seen once. This clonotype was obtained from a female donor in good health, serving as a healthy control. The chain combines TRBV11-2 with TRBJ1-5; possible D gene TRBD1, 6 bases. The sample was memory CD4+ T cells from blood. CDR3 nucleotides: TGTGCCAGCAGCATAGGACAGCTCAATCAGCCCCAGCATTTT. Translating gives CASSIGQLNQPQHF.